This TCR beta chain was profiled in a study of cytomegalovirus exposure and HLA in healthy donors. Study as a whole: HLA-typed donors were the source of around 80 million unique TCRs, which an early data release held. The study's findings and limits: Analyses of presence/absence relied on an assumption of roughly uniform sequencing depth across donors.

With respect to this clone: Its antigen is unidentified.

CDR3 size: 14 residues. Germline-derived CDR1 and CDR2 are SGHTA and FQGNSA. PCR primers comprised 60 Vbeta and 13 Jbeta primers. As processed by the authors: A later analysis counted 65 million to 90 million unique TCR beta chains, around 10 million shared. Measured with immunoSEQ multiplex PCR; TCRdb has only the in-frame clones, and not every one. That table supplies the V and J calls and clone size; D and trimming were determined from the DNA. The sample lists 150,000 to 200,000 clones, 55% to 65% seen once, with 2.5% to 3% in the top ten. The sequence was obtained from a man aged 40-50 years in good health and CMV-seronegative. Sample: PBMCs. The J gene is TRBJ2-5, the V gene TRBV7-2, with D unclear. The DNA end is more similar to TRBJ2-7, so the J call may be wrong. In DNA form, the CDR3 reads TGTGCCAGCAGCTTTACTCCATCCGCCTACGAGCAGTACTTC. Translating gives CASSFTPSAYEQYF.